The T cell receptor beta chain under discussion was sequenced for a study of technical replicates of blood from a handful of donors. Produced via immunoSEQ multiplex PCR; TCRdb's table is partial and in-frame only. The sample contains approximately 13,000 clones, approximately 80% of which appear only once. The germline V and J ends were trimmed by 6 bases and 4 bases, with 12 bases remaining between them. This CDR3 is built from 13 residues. Germline V gene data show CDR1 as LGHNT and CDR2 as FRNRAP. This clone was recorded a few times. Sequencing used PBMCs. This clonotype was obtained from a human donor in good health. The chain carries TRBV12-5 and TRBJ1-2; D might be TRBD1 (5 bases). The CDR3 sequence is CASGRTPVYGYTF. Here the CDR3 DNA reads TGTGCTAGTGGCCGGACACCCGTCTATGGCTACACCTTC.